The source of this T cell receptor (beta chain) is a study of OX40 agonist ivuxolimab in advanced cancers. Across the whole study: Those treated in dose escalation had hepatocellular carcinoma, melanoma, renal cell cancer or head and neck cancer. Treatment received earlier with anti-PD-1, anti-PD-L1 or anti-CTLA-4 agents was allowed, and 40% had some. Notes on the study in general: Part of the nonresponder group also had normalized T-cell clonal expansion that was low.

Enrollment shut out patients with autoimmune disease history or systemic immunosuppression. Assay used: immunoSEQ multiplex PCR; TCRdb lists only in-frame clones, some missing. Found here are over 20,000 clones, around 84% of them singletons; the top ten hold roughly 13%. As to this clone: Antigen specificity is unknown.

The input for sequencing was CD4+ or CD8+ T cells sorted from blood, taken in a trial of the OX40 agonist ivuxolimab. This sequence originates from an adult with an advanced solid tumor such as melanoma, head and neck, liver or kidney cancer.

CDR3 amino acids: CASSPKDDRGALKEQFF. The CDR3 nucleotides are TGTGCCAGCAGTCCGAAGGACGACAGGGGTGCCCTTAAGGAGCAGTTCTTC. This sequence joins TRBV27 and TRBJ2-1; 8 nucleotides match TRBD1. In germline, CDR1 is MNHEY, CDR2 SMNVEV (reference sequence). V dropped 5 bases and J dropped 10; count of bases not matched to a gene: 19. CDR3 length: 17 residues.